A selection of T cell receptor beta chains follows, all from one sample in a study of somatic mutations in cytotoxic T cells in rheumatoid arthritis. Repertoires were generated with immunoSEQ multiplex PCR, while TCRdb's copy carries only in-frame clones and drops some. The sample holds roughly 14,000 clones; about 93% are singletons and the top ten take about 20%. The sample was CD4+ T cells sorted from blood. Every receptor here comes from a man in his 70s with rheumatoid arthritis. Both conserved end residues are part of each CDR3. D genes are given only for firm matches. Clone size appears in some rows only: once, few, many, or a class for an expanded clone.

>.|TRBJ1-1|.|TRBV2
CASARERSTEAFF
TGTGCCAGCGCAAGGGAGCGGAGCACTGAAGCTTTCTTT
>.|TRBJ2-3|.|TRBV29-1
CSVIPGQTDTQYF
TGCAGCGTCATCCCCGGACAGACAGATACGCAGTATTTT
>.|TRBJ2-1|once|TRBV18
CASSPVPGYNEQFF
TGTGCCAGCTCACCAGTGCCGGGATACAATGAGCAGTTCTTC
>.|TRBJ2-7|.|TRBV19
CASSISGTASYEQYF
TGTGCCAGTAGTATTTCAGGGACTGCGTCCTACGAGCAGTACTTC
>.|TRBJ2-7|.|TRBV28
CASSLGEYEQYF
TGTGCCAGCAGTTTAGGGGAGTACGAGCAGTACTTC
>TRBD1|TRBJ2-2|.|TRBV5-6
CASSWGTGEGTGELFF
TGTGCCAGCAGCTGGGGGACAGGGGAAGGGACCGGGGAGCTGTTTTTT
>.|TRBJ2-1|.|TRBV5-1
CASSLLWGQYNEQFF
TGCGCCAGCAGCTTGCTTTGGGGGCAATACAATGAGCAGTTCTTC
>TRBD1|TRBJ1-1|.|TRBV5-1
CASREQGAKTEAFF
TGCGCCAGCAGAGAACAGGGGGCGAAAACTGAAGCTTTCTTT
>TRBD1|TRBJ1-2|.|TRBV29-1
CSVEADRAYGYTF
TGCAGCGTTGAAGCGGACAGGGCCTATGGCTACACCTTC
>.|TRBJ2-5|.|TRBV6-5
CASSYVGWETQYF
TGTGCCAGCAGTTACGTCGGTTGGGAGACCCAGTACTTC
>.|TRBJ1-4|.|TRBV14
CASSQGNGEEEKLFF
TGTGCCAGCAGCCAAGGTAACGGGGAGGAGGAAAAACTGTTTTTT
>.|TRBJ2-1|once|TRBV21-1
CASSNQGTSGRVGYNEQFF
TGTGCCAGCAGCAATCAAGGGACTAGCGGGAGGGTAGGCTACAATGAGCAGTTCTTC
>TRBD2|TRBJ2-3|.|TRBV18
CASSPPGLAGGPHTQYF
TGTGCCAGCTCACCACCGGGTCTAGCGGGGGGCCCCCATACGCAGTATTTT
>.|TRBJ1-4|.|TRBV2
CASSVGEKLFF
TGTGCCAGCAGTGTCGGGGAAAAACTGTTTTTT
>.|TRBJ1-5|.|TRBV18
CASSPLSSNQPQHF
TGTGCCAGCTCACCACTGAGCAGCAATCAGCCCCAGCATTTT
>TRBD1|TRBJ1-1|.|TRBV2
CASTRDREREAFF
TGTGCCAGCACCCGAGACAGGGAGAGAGAAGCTTTCTTT
>.|TRBJ2-1|.|TRBV7-3
CASSLIERAPENEQFF
TGTGCCAGCAGCTTAATAGAGAGAGCTCCGGAGAATGAGCAGTTCTTC